Listed here is a single TCR beta chain. The antigen is undetermined. Template switching with 5'RACE generated the TCR cDNA and added a universal primer site and UMIs. TCRdb recomputed calls from the 5' RACE reads with MiXCR, one row per CDR3 protein. The table includes approximately 300,000 distinct CDR3 sequences, 8% to 10% detected once. This record comes from a study of T cells after yellow fever vaccination. The study's findings and limits: It was a small share of clonotypes that appeared in both CD4 and CD8 compartments. Reappearance after the booster was seen for most primary-vaccination clones, at around 95% CD4 and 70% to 90% CD8.

The sequence came from a man younger than 30 who received the YFV17D yellow fever vaccine. Sequenced here: PBMCs, sampled on the day of the first yellow fever vaccination.

CDR3 nucleotide sequence: TGCGCCAGCAGAGGGGACAGGAATCAGCCCCAGCATTTT. It encodes CASRGDRNQPQHF. The chain has TRBV5-1 and TRBJ1-5, with 8 bases aligning to TRBD1. Germline assignment: CDR1 SGHRS and CDR2 YFSETQ. J gave up 4 bases and V 5 bases, and 2 bases lay outside the gene matches. This CDR3 spans 13 amino acids.